These T cell receptor beta chains were read from a single sample in a study of blood T cell repertoires in COVID-19. Profiling relied on immunoSEQ multiplex PCR, and the TCRdb table lists in-frame clones only, not all of them. The table has some 260,000 clones, around 88% seen once. The sample was peripheral blood. Receptors originate from a woman aged 25 to 39 with COVID-19, enrolled during active disease. CDR3s include the opening cysteine and the closing phenylalanine or tryptophan. D genes are given only for firm matches. Expanded clones are given a class, and other clones once, few, many or no size at all.

v_gene	d_gene	abundance	j_gene	CDR3nt	CDR3aa
TRBV19	TRBD1	-	TRBJ1-1	TGTGCCAGTAGTGTAGGACAGGGGGCGGCGAAAAAGGCTGAAGCTTTCTTT	CASSVGQGAAKKAEAFF
TRBV7-2	-	once	TRBJ2-7	TGTGCCAGCAGCTCAATACTAGGCGTCTACGAGCAGTACTTC	CASSSILGVYEQYF
TRBV28	TRBD1	-	TRBJ2-3	TGTGCCGGACAGGGGTCGACAGATACGCAGTATTTT	CAGQGSTDTQYF
TRBV5-4	-	-	TRBJ1-2	TGTGCCAGCAGCCCCGAGGGAGGTATTGATGGCTACACCTTC	CASSPEGGIDGYTF
TRBV6-5	-	once	TRBJ1-5	TGTGCCAGCAGTTCCCAGGGCCCCAATCAGCCCCAGCATTTT	CASSSQGPNQPQHF
TRBV19	-	-	TRBJ1-6	TGTGCCAGTAGTCCCGTCTGGGGAGGGAGCTCCTATAATTCACCCCTCCACTTT	CASSPVWGGSSYNSPLHF
TRBV25-1	-	-	TRBJ1-6	TGTGCCAGCAGTGAAGGGCAGGGGCGGTCACCCCTCCACTTT	CASSEGQGRSPLHF
TRBV7-2	-	once	TRBJ2-2	TGTGCCAGCAGCTTAGAGTTGCGCGGAGACACCGGGGAGCTGTTTTTT	CASSLELRGDTGELFF
TRBV10-1	-	-	TRBJ2-2	TGCGCCAGCAGCGGTACAGGGAATCGCGCCGGGGAGCTGTTTTTT	CASSGTGNRAGELFF
TRBV12-3/TRBV12-4	TRBD1	-	TRBJ2-5	TGTGCCAGCAGAAGGACAGGGGAAGAGACCCAGTACTTC	CASRRTGEETQYF
TRBV30	TRBD2	-	TRBJ2-1	TGTGCCTGGAGTGTACCCACGACTAGCGGATATCAACTAGGCTACAATGAGCAGTTCTTC	CAWSVPTTSGYQLGYNEQFF
TRBV3-1/TRBV3-2	TRBD2	few	TRBJ2-5	TGTGCCAGCAGCCAATGCGGGGGGCGAGACCAAGAGACCCAGTACTTC	CASSQCGGRDQETQYF
TRBV28	TRBD2	-	TRBJ2-7	TGTGCCAGCAGCCCTCAATCTAGCGGGTCTAGGAACGAGCAGTACTTC	CASSPQSSGSRNEQYF
TRBV4-2	TRBD2	few	TRBJ2-2	TGTGCCAGCAGCCAAGATTTACGGGAGGGAGCGCTGTTTTTT	CASSQDLREGALFF
TRBV6-2/TRBV6-3	-	-	TRBJ2-5	TGTGCCAGCAGTCCGGGCCGCGGGGTAGAGACCCAGTACTTC	CASSPGRGVETQYF
TRBV7-2	-	-	TRBJ2-2	TGTGCCAGCAGCCAAATTGATGCCGGCGGGGAGCTGTTTTTT	CASSQIDAGGELFF
TRBV21-1	-	-	TRBJ1-1	TGTGCCAGCAGCAACCTAACCGGGGACACTGAAGCTTTCTTT	CASSNLTGDTEAFF
TRBV4-3	-	-	TRBJ1-6	TGCGCCAGCAGCCAAGCACCGGCCGGGGCAGGGGCGCATAATTCACCCCTCCACTTT	CASSQAPAGAGAHNSPLHF
TRBV18	TRBD1	-	TRBJ2-7	TGTGCCAGCTCACCCCCGGGACAGGGTTTAATGGGCGACGAGCAGTACTTC	CASSPPGQGLMGDEQYF
TRBV7-8	TRBD1	-	TRBJ1-5	TGTGCCAGCAGCCAACAGGGGACCAATCAGCCCCAGCATTTT	CASSQQGTNQPQHF
TRBV7-2	TRBD1	-	TRBJ2-3	TGTGCCAGCAGCTCCTCCGGGACAGGGGGAAGAGATACGCAGTATTTT	CASSSSGTGGRDTQYF
TRBV7-8	-	-	TRBJ1-2	TGTGCCAGCAGCACACGAGGGGGATTGGGTTCAAACTATGGCTACACCTTC	CASSTRGGLGSNYGYTF
TRBV7-2	TRBD1	few	TRBJ1-2	TGTGCCAGCAGCTCACGGACAGGGGTTAATGGCTACACCTTC	CASSSRTGVNGYTF
TRBV9	-	-	TRBJ1-5	TGTGCCAGCAGCGTTGGGACAACAGACGATCAGCCCCAGCATTTT	CASSVGTTDDQPQHF
TRBV11-3	-	-	TRBJ2-6	TGTGCCAGCAGTCGGAGCGGCTCTGGGGCCAACGTCCTGACTTTC	CASSRSGSGANVLTF
TRBV18	-	-	TRBJ2-2	TGTGCCAGCTCACCCTCGAACACCGGGGAGCTGTTTTTT	CASSPSNTGELFF
TRBV19	TRBD1	-	TRBJ1-1	TGTGCCAGTAGTATGAGGGACAGGGGAATGAACACTGAAGCTTTCTTT	CASSMRDRGMNTEAFF
TRBV14	TRBD1	-	TRBJ1-1	TGTGCCAGCAGCCCCCTATCGGGACAGGGAGGCACTGAAGCTTTCTTT	CASSPLSGQGGTEAFF
TRBV5-5	-	-	TRBJ2-5	TGTGCCAGCAGCTTGTCTGGGCCAGAGACCCAGTACTTC	CASSLSGPETQYF
TRBV7-2	-	once	TRBJ2-2	TGTGCCAGCAGCTTAGCTCAACAGTTCACCGGGGAGCTGTTTTTT	CASSLAQQFTGELFF
TRBV2	TRBD2	few	TRBJ2-1	TGTGCCAGCAGTGAAGCGGGAGGGCCTGGTAATGAGCAGTTCTTC	CASSEAGGPGNEQFF
TRBV3-1/TRBV3-2	TRBD1	-	TRBJ2-7	TGTGCCAGCAGCCATGGACAGGGGGCTCATCAGTACTTC	CASSHGQGAHQYF
TRBV10-3	TRBD1	-	TRBJ2-3	TGTGCCATCAGTGGACAACAGGGGGCTGGAACAGATACGCAGTATTTT	CAISGQQGAGTDTQYF
TRBV5-1	-	-	TRBJ2-1	TGCGCCAGCAGCCCACTGACTGGCAATGAGCAGTTCTTC	CASSPLTGNEQFF
TRBV7-9	TRBD2	-	TRBJ2-1	TGTGCCAGCAGCTCCCTCTCTAGCGGGGGACCCTACAATGAGCAGTTCTTC	CASSSLSSGGPYNEQFF
TRBV5-1	TRBD2	once	TRBJ2-3	TGCGCCAGCAGTTGGGACTACACAGATACGCAGTATTTT	CASSWDYTDTQYF
TRBV6-5	-	-	TRBJ2-3	TGTGCCAGCAGTTACTCGGCAGGGGTGGCAGATACGCAGTATTTT	CASSYSAGVADTQYF
TRBV29-1	-	-	TRBJ2-4	TGCAGCGTTGAAGAAGGTAGCCCAAGAGCCAAAAACATTCAGTACTTC	CSVEEGSPRAKNIQYF
TRBV9	TRBD2	-	TRBJ2-2	TGTGCCAGCAGCCCGATCGTTGGCGGGAGGCAAAATCCGAACACCGGGGAGCTGTTTTTT	CASSPIVGGRQNPNTGELFF
TRBV10-2	-	-	TRBJ2-1	TGCGCCAGCAGTGACGACGGGGACTCCTACAATGAGCAGTTCTTC	CASSDDGDSYNEQFF
TRBV15	TRBD1	-	TRBJ1-2	TGTGCCACCAGCAGAGGACAGGGTATTGGCCATTTTGGCTACACCTTC	CATSRGQGIGHFGYTF
TRBV4-1	-	-	TRBJ1-6	TGCGCCAGCAGCCAACGGGACATCAGTTGGGGCAATAATTCACCCCTCCACTTT	CASSQRDISWGNNSPLHF
TRBV28	-	-	TRBJ2-7	TGTGCCAGCAGTTTATCCCCCGGGTCGCTCTACGAGCAGTACTTC	CASSLSPGSLYEQYF
TRBV2	-	few	TRBJ1-1	TGTGCCAGCAGTGAATCGTCTCCGACAGCCCACACTGAAGCTTTCTTT	CASSESSPTAHTEAFF
TRBV18	-	-	TRBJ2-1	TGTGCCAGCTCACCAGAAGCGGGTAATGAGCAGTTCTTC	CASSPEAGNEQFF
TRBV28	TRBD2	-	TRBJ2-5	TGTGCCAGCAGTTTGTTACGGGGGGATCAGTACTTC	CASSLLRGDQYF
TRBV27	TRBD1	-	TRBJ1-4	TGTGCCAGCAGCGACACCTTAGGGGGCGGTAATGAAAAACTGTTTTTT	CASSDTLGGGNEKLFF
TRBV11-3	TRBD2	-	TRBJ2-1	TGTGCCAGCAGCCCGAGAGCGGGACATGAGCAGTTCTTC	CASSPRAGHEQFF
TRBV13	-	-	TRBJ2-7	TGTGCCAGCAGCTTAGCCCCGAGCTCCTACGAGCAGTACTTC	CASSLAPSSYEQYF
TRBV27	TRBD2	-	TRBJ2-3	TGTGCCAGCAGTTTCACGCGAGGGACTAGCGGGAGAACAGATACGCAGTATTTT	CASSFTRGTSGRTDTQYF